This T cell receptor (beta chain) stems from a study of cytomegalovirus exposure and HLA in healthy donors (dated by TCRdb to 2017 to 2019). With regard to the full study: According to a later analysis, one platform produced both the 100 to 150 validation repertoires and the roughly 660 repertoires of the first cohort. The study was designed to test whether signatures of past pathogen exposure could be identified by cataloging public T cell receptors. High-throughput TCR immunosequencing, statistical association of individual TCRs with disease status, and machine learning were combined to predict cytomegalovirus infection status. Along with the roughly 700-subject first cohort, a separate validation cohort of more than 90 different subjects was used. Overall study outcomes, separate from this receptor: The authors suggested that the approach could potentially be generalized to other disease states and immunological phenotypes. The study gave a list of more than 150 TCR beta chains associated with cytomegalovirus. In vitro tests confirmed that a few of the cytomegalovirus-associated TCR beta chains recognize cytomegalovirus antigens. Subsequent analysis determined that TCRs grouped into clusters in the first cohort also showed a tendency toward co-occurrence across the roughly 120 validation repertoires, and approximately 93% of cluster scores exceeded 0. All 130 or so repertoires were used to score co-occurrence in the validation cohort in a later analysis, because that analysis had no HLA typing for the cohort. The classifier was reported to diagnose cytomegalovirus status with high specificity and sensitivity in both the original cohort and the validation cohort. Most TCR sequences were seen in very few donors, while some public TCRs were found in many individuals.

The donors belonged to the validation cohort of about 130 subjects, which was separate from the approximately 700-subject first cohort. V and J are trimmed by 0 bases and 0 bases, and the gene matches miss 13 bases of the junction. The CDR3 sequence holds 22 residues, the cysteine and phenylalanine included. The DNA shown is the 66-base CDR3, in frame from base 1. CDR1 and CDR2, looked up from the germline V gene (reference sequence), are LNHNV and YYDKDF. A note on this clone: It has no known antigen specificity. No base quality values were provided; no much bigger clone lies one nucleotide off.

Receptor amplification or capture employed the immunoSEQ multiplex PCR assay. Turning to the authors' computational methods: A statistical classification framework was developed to diagnose cytomegalovirus status using the catalog of TCR beta chain sequences. This is the immuneACCESS table as TCRdb keeps it, with only in-frame sequences that have V and J called. A part of the clones is gone; compared with another copy, unresolved V genes explain less than half, and the rest is unexplained. Clonal size and the V and J genes are those of that table, whereas D and trimming came from the DNA. The sample yields 65,000 or so clones; about 90% were counted once. 1.3% of the sample belongs to the ten largest clones.

This receptor was taken from a woman between 18 and 30 years old in good health and CMV-seronegative. The sequencing sample was made of PBMCs. The sequence is built from TRBV15 and TRBJ2-1, with 14 bases in between that match TRBD2. CDR3 loop: CATSRDMGRLAGGPSSYNEQFF. The sequenced DNA: TGTGCCACCAGCAGAGATATGGGACGACTAGCGGGAGGGCCTAGCTCCTACAATGAGCAGTTCTTC.